Listed below are T cell receptor beta chains from one sample, sequenced in a study of chemoradiotherapy in HPV16-positive cancers. The table came from immunoSEQ multiplex PCR; TCRdb's copy has only in-frame clones and leaves some out. Of around 1,700 clones listed, roughly 77% are singletons. This specimen consisted of tumor tissue, obtained from a patient who underwent chemoradiotherapy. Receptors originate from a human donor with HPV-associated anogenital cancer. CDR3s include the opening cysteine and the closing phenylalanine or tryptophan. D genes are given only for firm matches. Only part of the rows carry a size: once, few, many, or a class if the clone is expanded.

v_call	d_call	clone_size	j_call	cdr3_aa	cdr3_nt
TRBV4-1	.	.	TRBJ2-3	CASSAPGTTFTDTQYF	TGCGCCAGCAGCGCTCCCGGGACAACTTTCACAGATACGCAGTATTTT
TRBV6-5	.	.	TRBJ1-2	CASSLRGEGYTF	TGTGCCAGCAGTCTCAGGGGAGAGGGCTACACCTTC
TRBV11-3	.	.	TRBJ1-2	CASSLEGRGSNYGHTF	TGTGCCAGCAGCTTGGAGGGGAGGGGGTCTAACTATGGCCACACCTTC
TRBV5-1	.	large	TRBJ1-5	CASSLAPGQPQHF	TGCGCCAGCAGCTTGGCCCCGGGCCAGCCCCAGCATTTT
TRBV11-3	.	.	TRBJ2-1	CASSSLRWGDQVKHNEQFF	TGTGCCAGCAGCTCCCTCCGGTGGGGGGATCAGGTTAAGCACAATGAGCAGTTCTTC
TRBV9	.	large	TRBJ1-1	CASSVARGWGEFDTEAFF	TGTGCCAGCAGCGTAGCTCGGGGGTGGGGTGAATTTGACACTGAAGCTTTCTTT
TRBV7-9	.	once	TRBJ2-3	CASSFYGVGEDTQYF	TGTGCCAGCAGCTTTTACGGGGTGGGAGAGGATACGCAGTATTTT
TRBV14	TRBD2	.	TRBJ2-1	CASSPKREEQFF	TGTGCCAGCAGCCCGAAGCGGGAGGAGCAGTTCTTC
TRBV10-2	.	.	TRBJ2-7	CASSSGHGPYEQYF	TGCGCCAGCAGCTCCGGACATGGGCCGTACGAGCAGTACTTC
TRBV16	.	.	TRBJ1-2	CASSPSRTPANYGYTF	TGTGCCAGCAGCCCTTCCAGGACACCAGCTAACTATGGCTACACCTTC
TRBV27	.	few	TRBJ1-2	CASSAGQWGGYTF	TGTGCCAGCAGTGCCGGGCAATGGGGTGGCTACACCTTC
TRBV9	.	.	TRBJ2-1	CASRGRDEQFF	TGTGCCAGCAGGGGGCGCGATGAGCAGTTCTTC
TRBV4-2	TRBD1	.	TRBJ2-7	CASSQDETGGYEQYF	TGTGCCAGCAGCCAAGATGAGACAGGGGGCTACGAGCAGTACTTC
TRBV30	.	once	TRBJ1-5	CAWRGTGTRNQPQHF	TGTGCCTGGAGGGGGACCGGGACACGAAATCAGCCCCAGCATTTT
TRBV4-1	TRBD1	.	TRBJ1-2	CASSLEQGPNRYGYTF	TGCGCCAGCAGCCTCGAACAGGGGCCTAACCGATATGGCTACACCTTC
TRBV5-1	.	once	TRBJ2-5	CASSFSEIETQYF	TGCGCCAGCAGCTTTTCGGAGATAGAGACCCAGTACTTC
TRBV19	.	.	TRBJ1-1	CASSIRKPGDTEAFF	TGTGCCAGTAGTATTCGCAAGCCGGGGGACACTGAAGCTTTCTTT
TRBV6-6	.	.	TRBJ2-7	CASRLRDPSSYEQYF	TGTGCCAGCAGACTCCGAGACCCGAGCTCCTACGAGCAGTACTTC
TRBV7-9	.	few	TRBJ1-2	CASTHEGNYGYTF	TGTGCCAGCACCCACGAGGGGAACTATGGCTACACCTTC
TRBV29-1	.	.	TRBJ2-2	CSVRGSPFRTGELFF	TGCAGCGTTAGGGGCTCCCCTTTCCGGACCGGGGAGCTGTTTTTT
TRBV4-2	.	.	TRBJ2-5	CASSQDTGEGETQYF	TGTGCCAGCAGCCAAGATACAGGGGAGGGGGAGACCCAGTACTTC
TRBV7-2	.	.	TRBJ2-3	CASSLGGSDTQYF	TGTGCCAGCAGCTTAGGGGGGTCGGATACGCAGTATTTT
TRBV6-6	.	.	TRBJ2-5	CASSYWGRKTQYF	TGTGCCAGCAGTTATTGGGGACGGAAGACCCAGTACTTC
TRBV11-3	.	once	TRBJ2-7	CASSFRDEQYF	TGTGCCAGCAGCTTCCGGGACGAGCAGTACTTC
TRBV10-3	.	.	TRBJ1-2	CAISEAVYGYTF	TGTGCCATCAGTGAGGCAGTCTATGGCTACACCTTC
TRBV7-9	.	.	TRBJ2-1	CASSLEGNEQFF	TGTGCCAGCAGCTTAGAGGGTAATGAGCAGTTCTTC
TRBV19	.	.	TRBJ1-3	CASTEGGNTIYF	TGTGCCAGTACTGAGGGAGGAAACACCATATATTTT
TRBV21-1	.	.	TRBJ2-4	CASSKALKQLAKNIQYF	TGTGCCAGCAGCAAAGCGCTAAAACAGCTAGCCAAAAACATTCAGTACTTC
TRBV7-2	.	.	TRBJ1-2	CASSLGGSRGYTF	TGTGCCAGCAGCCTCGGAGGCTCCCGAGGCTACACCTTC
TRBV6-5	.	.	TRBJ2-7	CASTQSRNGYEQYF	TGTGCCAGCACGCAATCAAGGAACGGCTACGAGCAGTACTTC
TRBV29-1	TRBD1	.	TRBJ2-7	CSVSTGTGSYEQYF	TGCAGCGTTAGCACCGGGACAGGCTCCTACGAGCAGTACTTC
TRBV4-1	TRBD1	.	TRBJ1-1	CASSQGDRGYTEAFF	TGCGCCAGCAGCCAAGGGGACAGGGGCTACACTGAAGCTTTCTTT
TRBV10-1	.	.	TRBJ2-5	CASQDSARTQYF	TGCGCCAGCCAGGACAGCGCACGGACCCAGTACTTC
TRBV10-2	.	.	TRBJ1-5	CASRMDGNQPQHF	TGCGCCAGCAGGATGGACGGGAATCAGCCCCAGCATTTT
TRBV11-2	TRBD1	.	TRBJ2-3	CASSPGTVSVDTQYF	TGTGCCAGCAGTCCAGGGACAGTTTCAGTGGATACGCAGTATTTT
TRBV30	.	.	TRBJ2-2	CAWSRIEKGELFF	TGTGCCTGGAGTAGAATAGAGAAAGGGGAGCTGTTTTTT
TRBV21-1	.	.	TRBJ2-7	CASRGGGGRPSYEQYF	TGTGCCAGCAGAGGAGGTGGCGGGAGGCCCTCCTACGAGCAGTACTTC
TRBV5-1	.	.	TRBJ2-3	CASSFSNPRDTQYF	TGCGCCAGCAGCTTCTCCAATCCCCGGGATACGCAGTATTTT
TRBV7-2	TRBD2	.	TRBJ2-5	CASSLGISGIVETQYF	TGTGCCAGCAGCTTGGGGATTAGCGGGATTGTAGAGACCCAGTACTTC
TRBV7-2	.	.	TRBJ2-5	CASSLINAETQYF	TGTGCCAGCAGCCTTATAAACGCAGAGACCCAGTACTTC
TRBV6-5	.	few	TRBJ2-5	CASRQSSLTTQYF	TGTGCCAGCAGGCAGTCCTCTTTAACGACCCAGTACTTC
TRBV7-9	.	.	TRBJ2-2	CASSLGTSHTGELFF	TGTGCCAGCAGCCTCGGGACTTCCCACACCGGGGAGCTGTTTTTT
TRBV4-3	TRBD2	.	TRBJ2-3	CASSPRRGEGGPTDTQYF	TGCGCCAGCAGCCCCAGGCGGGGGGAGGGGGGCCCCACAGATACGCAGTATTTT
TRBV30	.	.	TRBJ1-4	CAWSVRSGKGDEKLFF	TGTGCCTGGAGTGTACGCTCTGGGAAAGGAGATGAAAAACTGTTTTTT
TRBV23-1	.	.	TRBJ2-7	CASSSYEQYF	TGCGCCAGCAGTTCCTACGAGCAGTACTTC
TRBV5-6	TRBD2	.	TRBJ2-3	CASSFRREEGWDTQYF	TGTGCCAGCAGCTTTAGACGGGAGGAGGGCTGGGATACGCAGTATTTT
TRBV30	TRBD1	.	TRBJ2-2	CAWSVGRGRYTGELFF	TGTGCCTGGAGTGTTGGCAGGGGGCGGTACACCGGGGAGCTGTTTTTT
TRBV30	TRBD2	.	TRBJ2-7	CAWSPWAGGPSEQYF	TGTGCCTGGAGCCCCTGGGCGGGAGGGCCTAGCGAGCAGTACTTC
TRBV7-8	.	.	TRBJ2-2	CASSPIRAGLAKAGELFF	TGTGCCAGCAGCCCTATTCGGGCGGGGCTAGCCAAGGCCGGGGAGCTGTTTTTT
TRBV7-8	.	few	TRBJ2-1	CASSLEWGHEQFF	TGTGCCAGCAGCTTAGAATGGGGCCATGAGCAGTTCTTC